This is a list of T cell receptor beta chains from one sample in a study of OX40 agonist ivuxolimab in advanced cancers. Produced via immunoSEQ multiplex PCR; TCRdb's table is partial and in-frame only. This table has more than 40,000 clones, about nine tenths appearing once. The starting material was CD4+ or CD8+ T cells sorted from blood, obtained in a trial of the OX40 agonist ivuxolimab. Every receptor here comes from an adult with an advanced solid tumor such as melanoma, head and neck, liver or kidney cancer. The CDR3 runs from the conserved cysteine through the conserved F or W. D genes are given only for firm matches. Size is stated for part of the rows, as once, few or many counts, or as a class when the clone is expanded.

CASTPLVLAGGEQFF TGTGCCAGCACCCCCTTGGTACTAGCAGGTGGTGAGCAGTTCTTC 15 TRBJ2-1 NA NA TRBV6-1
CASSLVHNTEAFF TGTGCCAGCAGCTTGGTACACAACACTGAAGCTTTCTTT 13 TRBJ1-1 NA NA TRBV5-4
CASSLAGPRYF TGTGCCAGCAGCTTAGCGGGACCCCGGTACTTC 11 TRBJ2-7 NA NA TRBV7-8
CASSLRQDREYF TGTGCCAGCAGCTTGCGTCAGGACAGAGAGTACTTC 12 TRBJ2-7 NA NA TRBV5-8
CASSTGVNSPLHF TGTGCCAGCAGTACAGGGGTTAATTCACCCCTCCACTTT 13 TRBJ1-6 TRBD1 NA TRBV6-1
CAWSPPDRWNSPLHF TGTGCCTGGAGCCCGCCCGACAGGTGGAATTCACCCCTCCACTTT 15 TRBJ1-6 NA NA TRBV30
CASSRGGGTSNQPQHF TGTGCCAGCAGCCGAGGCGGGGGGACTAGCAATCAGCCCCAGCATTTT 16 TRBJ1-5 NA NA TRBV7-8
CASSPVYGSNNEQFF TGTGCCAGCTCACCGGTCTACGGCAGCAACAATGAGCAGTTCTTC 15 TRBJ2-1 NA NA TRBV18
CASSVGGYYNEQFF TGTGCCAGCAGCGTAGGTGGCTACTACAATGAGCAGTTCTTC 14 TRBJ2-1 NA NA TRBV9
CASSLEQGTQYF TGTGCCAGCAGCTTAGAACAGGGCACGCAGTATTTT 12 TRBJ2-3 NA NA TRBV7-9
CASRRGEMNTEAFF TGCGCCAGCAGACGAGGGGAGATGAACACTGAAGCTTTCTTT 14 TRBJ1-1 NA NA TRBV10-2
CASSVGGGPDTQYF TGTGCCAGCAGCGTAGGAGGGGGTCCAGATACGCAGTATTTT 14 TRBJ2-3 NA NA TRBV9
CASSPSDFEGNTIYF TGTGCCAGCAGCCCGTCGGATTTCGAAGGAAACACCATATATTTT 15 TRBJ1-3 NA NA TRBV9
CASSEELGRGESFF TGTGCCAGCAGTGAAGAGTTGGGGAGAGGGGAATCTTTCTTT 14 TRBJ1-1 NA NA TRBV2
CASSLQGTNTEAFF TGTGCCAGCAGCTTACAGGGTACCAACACTGAAGCTTTCTTT 14 TRBJ1-1 NA NA TRBV7-3
CASSTPPPAGAYNSPLHF TGTGCCAGCAGCACGCCCCCGCCGGCAGGGGCCTATAATTCACCCCTCCACTTT 18 TRBJ1-6 NA NA TRBV11-3
CASSGEGQGRPEAFF TGTGCCAGCAGCGGCGAGGGACAGGGGAGGCCCGAAGCTTTCTTT 15 TRBJ1-1 TRBD1 NA TRBV9
CASGGGRYQETQYF TGTGCCAGCGGGGGCGGAAGGTACCAAGAGACCCAGTACTTC 14 TRBJ2-5 NA NA TRBV2
CASLQDRGGYSNQPQHF TGTGCCAGTCTCCAGGACAGGGGCGGTTATAGCAATCAGCCCCAGCATTTT 17 TRBJ1-5 TRBD1 NA TRBV19
CASSFTSDRAGEAFF TGCGCCAGCAGCTTTACATCAGACAGGGCGGGCGAAGCTTTCTTT 15 TRBJ1-1 TRBD1 NA TRBV5-1
CAWTGRGGEKLFF TGTGCCTGGACGGGAAGGGGTGGTGAAAAACTGTTTTTT 13 TRBJ1-4 NA NA TRBV30
CASSPSSTGELFF TGTGCCAGCAGCCCCAGTTCCACCGGGGAGCTGTTTTTT 13 TRBJ2-2 NA NA TRBV5-4
CASSGGQGQETQYF TGTGCCAGCAGCGGGGGACAGGGACAAGAGACCCAGTACTTC 14 TRBJ2-5 TRBD1 NA TRBV7-2
CASSTGGIQTQYF TGTGCCAGCTCGACAGGGGGTATACAGACCCAGTACTTC 13 TRBJ2-5 TRBD1 NA TRBV28
CASSLYGANTGELFF TGTGCCAGCAGCTTGTACGGGGCGAACACCGGGGAGCTGTTTTTT 15 TRBJ2-2 NA once TRBV5-6
CASSLDPSGRGNEQFF TGCGCCAGCAGCTTGGATCCTAGCGGAAGGGGCAATGAGCAGTTCTTC 16 TRBJ2-1 TRBD2 NA TRBV5-1